This TCR beta chain is from a study of identical twins. Notes on the study in general: Reduced insertions were recorded for abundant cord blood beta clonotypes, with no such pattern in memory repertoires.

TCRdb itself ran the 5' RACE reads through MiXCR, one entry per CDR3 protein. The data show about 520,000 distinct CDR3 sequences, about 20% seen once. A note on this clonotype: Its antigen is undetermined.

These data were also filed under a second study, of T cells expressing NK-cell markers. From that study: The TCR beta repertoires were obtained from sorted CD3+CD56+NKG2C+, CD3+CD56+NKG2C- and CD3+CD56-NKG2C+ T cells. Topping the CD3+CD56-NKG2C+ fraction as well were these clonotypes, in a handful of donors.

The sequenced material came from CD4+ T cells sorted from blood. This TCR derives from a woman under 30 in good health.

The CDR3 coding sequence is TGCGCCGGGGCCCTTGAGTGGGTGACAGATACGCAGTATTTT. It encodes CAGALEWVTDTQYF. The chain uses TRBV10-2 and TRBJ2-3; possibly TRBD1 for D (5 bases). The germline CDR1 and CDR2 sequences are WSHSY and SAAADI. CDR3 length equals 14 residues. Between the trimmed V and J ends, which lost 11 bases and 3 bases, there was a span of 18 bases.